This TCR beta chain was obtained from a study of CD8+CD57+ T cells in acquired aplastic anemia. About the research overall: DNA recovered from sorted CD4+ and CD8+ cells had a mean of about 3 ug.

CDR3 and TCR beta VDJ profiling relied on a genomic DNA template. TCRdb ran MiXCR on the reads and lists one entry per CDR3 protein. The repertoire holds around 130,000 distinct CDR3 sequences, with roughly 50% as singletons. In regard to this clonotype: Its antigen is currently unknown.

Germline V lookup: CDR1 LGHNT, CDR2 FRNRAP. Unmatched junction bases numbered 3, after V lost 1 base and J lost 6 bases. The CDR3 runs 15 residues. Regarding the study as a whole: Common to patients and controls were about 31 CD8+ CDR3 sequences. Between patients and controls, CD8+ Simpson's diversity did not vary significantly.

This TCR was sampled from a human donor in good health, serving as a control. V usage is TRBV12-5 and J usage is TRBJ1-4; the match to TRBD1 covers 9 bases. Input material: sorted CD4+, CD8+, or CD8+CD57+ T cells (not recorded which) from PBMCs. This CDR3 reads CASGLGQGVDEKLFF. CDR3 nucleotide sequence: TGTGCTAGTGGTTTGGGACAGGGGGTAGATGAAAAACTGTTTTTT.